This T cell receptor (beta chain) stems from a study of T cells after yellow fever vaccination (dated by TCRdb to between 2017 and 2020). Study-wide context: The SMART-Seq v4 Ultra Low Input RNA kit was used to prepare libraries from fractions with low cell numbers. Two healthy male donors, one aged 18 to 30 and one aged 30 to 40 years, were included in the cohort. Blood samples were taken at several timepoints before and after primary and secondary immunization, and bulk PBMC replicates and cell subsets were isolated. To track T-cell clones before and after primary and booster YFV17D yellow fever vaccination, bulk TCR alpha and beta repertoires were sequenced longitudinally.

The paper's findings and limits, for the study overall: Because only two donors were included in the study, the extent to which the findings can be generalized is limited. The secondary T-cell response was weaker than the primary response but faster, peaking on day 5 instead of day 15. FACS-sorted repertoires could contain abundant contaminating clonotypes from the bulk population, so computational filtering was required. A small fraction of clonotypes showed up in both the CD4 and CD8 compartments, probably as a result of convergent recombination. After the booster, most of the clones that had expanded following primary vaccination were detected again (about 95% of CD4 and around 90% of CD8), which suggests that memory was broadly maintained.

TCR cDNA was synthesized by 5'RACE template switching, through which a universal primer site and unique molecular identifiers were introduced. cDNA synthesis was primed from both the TCR alpha and TCR beta constant segments. Two PCR steps were used to amplify libraries, with sample barcodes and sequencing adapters being added in the second step. Sequencing of the libraries was done on either Illumina HiSeq 2500 (2x100 bp) or NovaSeq (2x150 bp). The paper's processing steps were these. Demultiplexing of reads and collapsing into UMI consensus sequences were performed with MIGEC, and V(D)J alignment was carried out with MiXCR. Using edgeR on replicate PBMC samples, clonotypes were called vaccine-responding if FDR was below 0.01 and the log2 fold change was above 5 up to day 15. Bulk clonotypes were assigned CD4 or CD8 identity according to which sequenced CD4 or CD8 repertoire held them at higher abundance. TCRdb itself trimmed the public reads at Q25 with fastp, ran MiXCR and retained productive beta chains. Each CDR3 protein appears once, grouped with its most common genes and DNA. The V and J calls here are based on TCRdb, not the publication. This sample holds hundreds of thousands of distinct CDR3 sequences; 15% to 20% were observed only once. Around 15% of the sample belongs to the ten largest clones.

Remarks on this clonotype: No antigen is known for it. Nothing much larger sits one base from this clone, and base qualities are not available.

The CDR3, cysteine through phenylalanine, is 12 amino acids long. Here the CDR3 DNA is all that survives: 36 bases in frame from base 1. For CDR1 and CDR2, the germline V gene lists MNHEY and SVGAGI. Cut back by 2 bases and 9 bases, the V and J ends lie 8 bases apart. The treatment or condition label, as the study defines it: live attenuated yellow fever vaccine strain. Two biological replicates of bulk PBMCs were collected at each blood-draw timepoint. PBMCs were isolated from peripheral blood using a standard Ficoll-Paque protocol. TriZol was used to extract RNA from bulk PBMCs, from CD4 and CD8 fractions, and from dextramer-positive and dextramer-negative fractions.

This chain joins TRBV6-5 to TRBJ2-1; there is no confident call for the D gene. Sequenced here: PBMCs, sampled 15 days after the yellow fever booster vaccination. The sequence came from a man aged 30 to 45 who received the YFV17D yellow fever vaccine. The CDR3 protein sequence reads: CASSYLGFEQFF. The DNA is TGTGCCAGCAGTTACCTAGGGTTTGAGCAGTTCTTC.